The entry below describes one T cell receptor beta chain. What it recognizes is unknown. This record belongs to a study of shared clonotypes between healthy human individuals. Study-level results: Clonotypes shared by all four donors outscored non-shared clonotypes in generation probability. It was observed that roughly 4.8% of naive CD4 clonotypes were shared across a few donors.

Terminally differentiated effector memory CD45RA+ cells were excluded from the naive CD8 cells, which were CD45RO-negative and positively selected for CCR7. V was clipped by 4 bases and J by 5 bases, with 16 bases between them. This CDR3 is 15 amino acids long. The germline CDR1 and CDR2 sequences are SGHDT and YYEEEE. Sorted-subset replicate PCRs used 150 to 200 ng DNA, some 30,000 T cell genomes. The assay was immunoSEQ multiplex PCR, and TCRdb's table has in-frame clones only and misses some. Among approximately 600,000 clones listed, around 95% were seen once. The sample was naive CD8+ T cells sorted from blood. This sequence joins TRBV5-6 and TRBJ2-1; perhaps D is TRBD1 or TRBD2 (5 bases each). The clonotype originates from a woman younger than 45 in good health. The CDR3, as DNA: TGTGCCAGCAGCCGTTGGGGCAGCGGCCACAATGAGCAGTTCTTC. Residues: CASSRWGSGHNEQFF.